The sequence of this T cell receptor (beta chain) was determined in a study of vaccination and CD4 T cells after COVID-19. The sample's treatment: approximately nine-day PBMC culture with coronavirus spike peptide pools or control peptides (ViraFEST assay). Ahead of the COVID-19 pandemic (2011-2018), the CD4+ T cells of the unexposed donor were collected. Each well received a few million PBMCs, cultured with 10 IU/ml IL-2 and 9 to 10 ug/ml peptide pools. Subject to cell availability, CD4+ T cells from unexposed donors were probed with SARS-CoV-2 S/N and four cold-coronavirus spikes. The Oncomine TCR Beta short-read assay sequenced DNA from cultured CD4+ T cells. Genomic DNA was drawn out of CD4+ T cells grown in culture. One entry per CDR3 protein, called by TCRdb with MiXCR from the PCR reads. This sample has some 5,500 distinct CDR3 sequences, with around 35% found just once. Concerning this clonotype: The antigen is not known.

The sample was CD4+ T cells from blood, cultured in vitro. This TCR derives from a human donor in good health.

CDR3 residues: CSAQDRSYEQYF. The CDR3 bases are TGCAGTGCCCAAGACAGATCTTACGAGCAGTACTTC. The chain links TRBV20-1 to TRBJ2-7; TRBD1 might be the D (5 bases). Trimming shortened V by 6 bases and J by 4 bases, and 13 bases separated the two germline ends. From germline, CDR1 is DFQATT and CDR2 SNEGSKA (reference sequence). This CDR3 is built from 12 residues.